The 8 T cell receptor beta chains below all came from one sample that was sequenced in a study of control samples from healthy donors and cancer patients. The table came from immunoSEQ multiplex PCR; TCRdb's copy has only in-frame clones and leaves some out. The sample includes 90,000 to 150,000 clones, approximately 90% of them seen just once. Sequencing was performed on blood. The origin of the receptors is a woman under 30 in good health.

This rearrangement joins TRBV9 to TRBJ1-3; D perhaps matches TRBD1 (5 bases). Per germline, CDR1 SGDLS and CDR2 YYNGEE. This CDR3 is built from 13 residues. V lost 0 bases and J 5 bases, leaving 6 bases between the germline ends. The CDR3, as DNA: TGTGCCAGCAGCGTAGGACAGAGAAACACCATATATTTT. Residues: CASSVGQRNTIYF.

The chain links TRBV9 to TRBJ2-7; D could derive from TRBD1 or TRBD2 (5 bases each). The CDR3 is made up of 16 amino acids. The V and J ends lost 0 bases and 0 bases respectively, with 13 bases between them. The germline gives CDR1 SGDLS, CDR2 YYNGEE. This chain's CDR3 is CASSVGGNPHSYEQYF. CDR3 DNA sequence: TGTGCCAGCAGCGTAGGGGGGAACCCCCACTCCTACGAGCAGTACTTC.

Concerning this clone: A read error may account for a junction end that differs from germline. The genes are TRBV28 and TRBJ1-1, with D possibly TRBD1 on 6 matching bases. The CDR3 spans 8 residues. The germline CDR1 and CDR2 sequences are MDHEN and SYDVKM. CDR3: CAIGGPTF. The DNA for the CDR3 is TGTGCCATTGGGGGCCCCACTTTT. The variable domain in full, with the rest retrieved from reference TRBV28 and TRBJ1-1, is DVKVTQSSRYLVKRTGEKVFLECVQDMDHENMFWYRQDPGLGLRLIYFSYDVKMKEKGDIPEGYSVSREKKERFSLILESASTNQTSMYLCAIGGPTFGQGTRLTVV.

This chain uses TRBV5-4 with TRBJ2-1, with 8 bases lining up with TRBD2. CDR1 and CDR2 (germline): SGHNT, YYREEE (reference sequence). This CDR3 spans 17 amino acids. The trim removed 2 bases at V and 3 bases at J, leaving 10 bases unmatched. For the CDR3, the DNA is TGTGCCAGCAGCTTATGGGGCGGAGCGGGAGTCTACAATGAGCAGTTCTTC. This encodes CASSLWGGAGVYNEQFF.

This chain joins TRBV6-5 and TRBJ1-2; D possibly corresponds to TRBD1 (5 bases). CDR1 and CDR2 (germline): MNHEY, SVGAGI. With 4 bases removed from V and 1 base from J, the gap between germline ends came to 10 bases. The CDR3 sequence is 14 residues long. The CDR3 bases are TGTGCCAGCAGTTTGAGTAGGGGTAACTATGGCTACACCTTC. Amino acids: CASSLSRGNYGYTF.

The rearrangement uses TRBV5-8 and TRBJ2-1; D unclear. V dropped 4 bases and J dropped 0 bases, with 14 bases sitting between them. The CDR3 spans 16 residues. The germline V gene has CDR1 SGHTS and CDR2 YDEGEE. The CDR3 sequence is CASSLRDRSSYNEQFF. Written as DNA, the CDR3 is TGTGCCAGCAGCCTAAGGGATAGAAGCTCCTACAATGAGCAGTTCTTC.

A single count supports this clone. This chain uses TRBV2 with TRBJ2-7; D is perhaps TRBD1 or TRBD2 (5 bases each). V dropped 2 bases and J dropped 12 bases, with 17 bases sitting between them. The CDR3 consists of 13 residues. CDR1 is SNHLY, CDR2 FYNNEI, per germline. CDR3 region: CASSEIRQGVLYF. CDR3 in DNA: TGTGCCAGCAGTGAAATTAGGCAGGGAGTTTTGTACTTC.

The chain recombines TRBV5-8 with TRBJ1-1; possibly TRBD1 for D (6 bases). Germline values: CDR1 SGHTS, CDR2 YDEGEE. The CDR3 extends over 15 amino acids. V shed 2 bases and J shed 3 bases, with 14 bases lying between them. CDR3 amino acids: CASSFGRGRDTEAFF. CDR3 DNA sequence: TGTGCCAGCAGCTTTGGCAGGGGTAGGGACACTGAAGCTTTCTTT.